The clone carrying this TCR beta chain was observed a few times. Its antigen remains unknown. Ophthalmopathy in the donors was of moderate-to-severe activity, with CAS ≥3, NOSPECS ≥4 and duration under 3 months. Orbital computed tomography and thyroid ultrasound, along with TRAb, serum thyroxine and clinical symptoms, underpinned diagnosis. PBMCs originated in about 9.8 ml of fresh peripheral blood. The record originates from a study of Graves' ophthalmopathy and Graves' hyperthyroidism. This CDR3 has 13 residues. V shed 6 bases and J shed 5 bases, with 10 bases lying between them. TCR beta CDR3 amplification used RNA transcripts. Scientists carried out first-round RT-PCR using HTBI primers and then a second-round multiplex PCR. MiXCR was run by TCRdb on the multiplex PCR reads, yielding one entry per CDR3 protein. The sample has 350,000 to 400,000 distinct CDR3 sequences, about 16% seen once. Study-level findings and limits: Between ophthalmopathy and stable hyperthyroidism, a 13-signature model drew a separation with 87.88% sensitivity and approximately 81% specificity.

The clonotype comes from a woman between 18 and 29 years old with Graves' ophthalmopathy. V gene TRBV12-3 or TRBV12-4 combines with J gene TRBJ2-2; D not resolved. The sequenced material came from peripheral blood. CDR3 protein: CASRPRATGELFF. CDR3 DNA sequence: TGTGCCAGCAGGCCCCGAGCTACCGGGGAGCTGTTTTTT.